This T cell receptor beta chain was observed in a study of T cell responses to AZD1222 COVID-19 vaccine. Germline CDR1 SGHKS, CDR2 YYEKEE (reference sequence). CDR3 length equals 20 residues. The J segment lost 0 bases and the V segment lost 0 bases, leaving 13 bases of the junction unmatched. The data were produced by immunoSEQ multiplex PCR, yet TCRdb's version contains in-frame clones alone and is incomplete. Of about 150,000 clones in the sample, around 88% were seen once. In regard to this clone: Its antigen is unidentified.

Study outcomes and limitations: All repertoire sampling was performed exclusively after the peak T cell response. Possibly, clonal diversity was underestimated; donors were largely white British and included more females. Spike-specific TCR breadth and depth went up after people got two AZD1222 doses.

The sample consisted of peripheral blood, taken on day 0 of MenACWY control vaccination. The chain carries TRBV5-5 and TRBJ2-1; 9 bases line up with TRBD2. This receptor was obtained from an adult in good health. DNA for the CDR3: TGTGCCAGCAGCTTGGTTCTTAGCGGGGGAATTCAAAGCTCCTACAATGAGCAGTTCTTC. This sequence encodes CASSLVLSGGIQSSYNEQFF. Supplemented by reference TRBV5-5 and TRBJ2-1, the full variable domain reads DAGVTQSPTHLIKTRGQQVTLRCSPISGHKSVSWYQQVLGQGPQFIFQYYEKEERGRGNFPDRFSARQFPNYSSELNVNALLLGDSALYLCASSLVLSGGIQSSYNEQFFGPGTRLTVL.